Each of the 13 T cell receptor beta chains below was sequenced from the same sample in a study of blood T cell repertoires in COVID-19. Clones were read by immunoSEQ multiplex PCR, and TCRdb kept only the in-frame ones, dropping some. The sample comprises just over 300,000 clones, about nine tenths of which are singletons, and approximately 9% rests with the top ten. The sequenced sample was PBMCs or T cells enriched from blood (not recorded which). These receptors came from a woman aged 18-29 years who had recovered from COVID-19.

The chain carries TRBV30 and TRBJ2-5; the D gene is possibly TRBD1 (5 bases). Germline V gene data show CDR1 as GTSNPN and CDR2 as SVGIG (reference sequence). Trimming cost V 5 bases and J 5 bases, with 15 bases left between them. The CDR3 runs to 13 residues. The CDR3 DNA is TGTGCCTGGGCGGCAGGGATTTGGGAGACCCAGTACTTC. Amino acid sequence: CAWAAGIWETQYF.

V gene TRBV28 combines with J gene TRBJ1-5; D may be TRBD1 (5 bases). This CDR3 comprises 15 residues. Germline V gives CDR1 MDHEN, CDR2 SYDVKM. Trimming pared 3 bases from V and 4 bases from J, leaving 13 bases between. DNA for the CDR3: TGTGCCAGCAGTTTGGCCAGGGTTGGAAATCAGCCCCAGCATTTT. Translation gives CASSLARVGNQPQHF.

This clone was seen only a few times. The genes are TRBV11-3 and TRBJ2-2, with D tentatively TRBD2 (6 bases). The germline V gene encodes CDR1 SGHNT and CDR2 YENEEA. This CDR3 has 17 amino acids. Between the trimmed V and J ends, which lost 3 bases and 2 bases, there was a span of 16 bases. CDR3 residues: CASSFRDGGFNTGELFF. Here the CDR3 DNA reads TGTGCCAGCAGCTTCCGGGACGGAGGGTTTAACACCGGGGAGCTGTTTTTT.

This clone has a single count. This rearrangement joins TRBV4-1 to TRBJ2-2, with TRBD2 identical over 11 bases. Germline V gene sequence: CDR1 MGHRA, CDR2 YSYEKL. The CDR3 covers 16 residues. Trimming cost V 4 bases and J 4 bases; bases outside gene matches: 5. CDR3 in DNA: TGCGCCAGCAGCCCGCTAGCGGGGGGACCCACCGGGGAGCTGTTTTTT. It encodes CASSPLAGGPTGELFF.

This chain joins TRBV28 and TRBJ1-2; 9 bases match TRBD1. With V trimmed by 7 bases and J by 5 bases, 5 bases remained unmatched. CDR1 is MDHEN and CDR2 is SYDVKM in the germline V gene. The CDR3 contains 13 residues. The CDR3 DNA reads TGTGCCAGCACCATTGACAGGGGGTATGGCTACACCTTC. This codes for CASTIDRGYGYTF.

This rearrangement joins TRBV19 to TRBJ2-7, with TRBD2 as a possible D gene (7 bases). The CDR3 runs to 10 residues. V dropped 11 bases and J dropped 6 bases, with 11 bases sitting between them. Germline V lookup: CDR1 LNHDA, CDR2 SQIVND (reference sequence). CDR3 amino acids: CAGRGFEQYF. The CDR3 DNA reads as TGTGCCGGGAGGGGGTTCGAGCAGTACTTC. The full variable domain, rest sourced from reference TRBV19 and TRBJ2-7, is DGGITQSPKYLFRKEGQNVTLSCEQNLNHDAMYWYRQDPGQGLRLIYYSQIVNDFQKGDIAEGYSVSREKKESFPLTVTSAQKNPTAFYLCAGRGFEQYFGPGTRLTVT.

The CDR3 region is CASSLPTVHAFF. The CDR3 DNA follows: TGTGCCAGCAGCTTACCGACAGTCCACGCTTTCTTT. The chain is built from TRBV7-2 and TRBJ1-1; weak D call: TRBD1 (5 bases). CDR3 length: 12 residues. Germline V gives CDR1 SGHTA, CDR2 FQGNSA. V shed 2 bases and J shed 11 bases, with 12 bases lying between them.

V gene TRBV12-3 or TRBV12-4 combines with J gene TRBJ2-1; maybe TRBD1 (5 bases). Trimming removed 3 bases from V and 8 bases from J, with 11 bases in between. The CDR3 is made up of 13 amino acids. The CDR3 DNA reads as TGTGCCAGCAGTTTCATTTGGGGCCATGAGCAGTTCTTC. Translated: CASSFIWGHEQFF.

J is TRBJ2-7 and V is TRBV27, with TRBD2 matching over 8 bases. The V and J ends lost 6 bases and 7 bases, in that order; junction bases with no gene match: 11. This CDR3 region has 14 residues. Germline values: CDR1 MNHEY, CDR2 SMNVEV (reference sequence). The chain's CDR3 is CASRKKPGLGEQYF. DNA for the CDR3: TGTGCCAGCAGAAAAAAACCGGGACTAGGGGAGCAGTACTTC.

The chain joins TRBV5-1 to TRBJ2-2, with TRBD1 matching over 11 bases. Germline loops: CDR1 SGHRS, CDR2 YFSETQ. The CDR3 sequence is 14 residues long. Trimming removed 4 bases from V and 7 bases from J; junction bases left unmatched: 3. This CDR3 reads CASSLDRGHGELFF. The CDR3 DNA is TGCGCCAGCAGCCTGGACAGGGGGCACGGGGAGCTGTTTTTT.

This clone was picked up a small number of times. The genes are TRBV7-9 and TRBJ1-1; D perhaps matches TRBD1 (6 bases). Germline values: CDR1 SEHNR, CDR2 FQNEAQ (reference sequence). V lost 5 bases to trimming and J lost 6 bases, with 16 bases between them. This CDR3 has 14 residues. The CDR3 here is CASSAFQGRSEAFF. The CDR3 nucleotides are TGTGCCAGCAGCGCGTTCCAGGGGAGATCTGAAGCTTTCTTT.

V usage is TRBV30 and J usage is TRBJ1-5, with D perhaps TRBD1 (6 bases). Trimming removed 1 base from V and 0 bases from J, with 7 bases in between. Looked up from germline, CDR1 is GTSNPN and CDR2 is SVGIG (reference sequence). CDR3 length: 14 residues. CDR3 region: CAWSGGGSNQPQHF. DNA for the CDR3: TGTGCCTGGAGTGGAGGGGGTAGCAATCAGCCCCAGCATTTT.

This chain joins TRBV4-2 and TRBJ1-2; tentatively, D is TRBD1 (5 bases). With 2 bases removed from V and 4 bases from J, the gap between germline ends came to 20 bases. From germline, CDR1 is LGHNA and CDR2 YNFKEQ. The length of the CDR3 is 17 residues. This chain's CDR3 is CASSQPDQGLVSYGYTF. The CDR3 nucleotides are TGTGCCAGCAGCCAACCGGACCAGGGTCTTGTGAGCTATGGCTACACCTTC.